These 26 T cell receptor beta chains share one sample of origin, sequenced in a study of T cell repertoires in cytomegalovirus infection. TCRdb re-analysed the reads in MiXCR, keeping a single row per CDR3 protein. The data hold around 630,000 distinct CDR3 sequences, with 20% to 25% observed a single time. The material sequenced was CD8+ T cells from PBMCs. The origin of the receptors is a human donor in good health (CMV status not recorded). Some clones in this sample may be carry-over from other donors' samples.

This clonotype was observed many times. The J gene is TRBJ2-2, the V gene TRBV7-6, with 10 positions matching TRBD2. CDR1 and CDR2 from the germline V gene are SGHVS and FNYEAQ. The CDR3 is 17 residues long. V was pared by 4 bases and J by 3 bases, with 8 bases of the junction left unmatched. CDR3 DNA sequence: TGTGCCAGCAGCTACTCGAGCGGGGGGGCCTACACCGGGGAGCTGTTTTTT. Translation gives CASSYSSGGAYTGELFF. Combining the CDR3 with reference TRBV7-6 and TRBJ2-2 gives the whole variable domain GAGVSQSPRYKVTKRGQDVALRCDPISGHVSLYWYRQALGQGPEFLTYFNYEAQQDKSGLPNDRFSAERPEGSISTLTIQRTEQRDSAMYRCASSYSSGGAYTGELFFGEGSRLTVL.

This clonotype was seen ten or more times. For the CDR3, the DNA is TGTGCCAGCAGCCGAGGAGCGGGGGGCTACAATGAGCAGTTCTTC. It is translated as CASSRGAGGYNEQFF. This chain connects TRBV7-2 to TRBJ2-1; 9 nucleotides agree with TRBD2. The V and J ends lost 5 bases and 3 bases, in that order; junction bases with no gene match: 5. The germline V gene has CDR1 SGHTA and CDR2 FQGNSA. This CDR3 contains 15 residues. The whole variable domain, filled in from reference TRBV7-2 and TRBJ2-1, reads GAGVSQSPSNKVTEKGKDVELRCDPISGHTALYWYRQSLGQGLEFLIYFQGNSAPDKSGLPSDRFSAERTGGSVSTLTIQRTQQEDSAVYLCASSRGAGGYNEQFFGPGTRLTVL.

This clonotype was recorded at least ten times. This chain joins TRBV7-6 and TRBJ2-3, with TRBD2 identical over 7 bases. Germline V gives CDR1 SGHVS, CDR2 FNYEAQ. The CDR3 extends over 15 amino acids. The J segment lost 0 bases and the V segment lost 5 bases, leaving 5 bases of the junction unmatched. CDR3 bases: TGTGCCAGCAGCCATCTAGCGGAAAGCACAGATACGCAGTATTTT. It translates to CASSHLAESTDTQYF.

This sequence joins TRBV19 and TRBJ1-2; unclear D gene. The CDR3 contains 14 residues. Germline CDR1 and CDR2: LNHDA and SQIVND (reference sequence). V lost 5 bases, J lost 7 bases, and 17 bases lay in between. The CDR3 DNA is TGTGCCAGTAGTTCCGGGTCCCCACCCCTTGGCTACACCTTC. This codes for CASSSGSPPLGYTF.

CDR3 protein: CSATVNTEAFF. For the CDR3, the DNA is TGCAGTGCTACCGTGAACACTGAAGCTTTCTTT. The chain combines TRBV20-1 with TRBJ1-1; the D is unclear. Germline lookup yields CDR1 DFQATT and CDR2 SNEGSKA (reference sequence). This CDR3 region has 11 residues. The ends were cut back, 4 bases at V and 0 bases at J, with 3 bases in the middle.

CDR3 residues: CASSSLTAGHTEAFF. The CDR3 DNA sequence: TGTGCCAGCAGCTCGTTAACGGCGGGCCACACTGAAGCTTTCTTT. The V gene is TRBV11-1, the J gene TRBJ1-1, with D unclear. The CDR3 sequence is 15 residues long. The V gene's germline CDR1 is SGHAT and CDR2 FQDESV (reference sequence). Trimming shortened V by 4 bases and J by 3 bases, and 15 bases separated the two germline ends.

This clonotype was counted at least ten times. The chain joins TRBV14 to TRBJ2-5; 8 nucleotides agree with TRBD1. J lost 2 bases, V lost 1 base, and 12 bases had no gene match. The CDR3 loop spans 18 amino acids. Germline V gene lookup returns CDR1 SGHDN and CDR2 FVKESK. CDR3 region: CASSQVGTGRTTQETQYF. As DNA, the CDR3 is TGTGCCAGCAGCCAAGTCGGGACAGGTCGGACCACACAAGAGACCCAGTACTTC.

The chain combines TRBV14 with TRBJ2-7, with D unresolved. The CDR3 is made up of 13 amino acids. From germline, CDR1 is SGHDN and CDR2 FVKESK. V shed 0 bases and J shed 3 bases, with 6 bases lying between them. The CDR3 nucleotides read TGTGCCAGCAGCCAAGATCTTTTCTACGAGCAGTACTTC. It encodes CASSQDLFYEQYF.

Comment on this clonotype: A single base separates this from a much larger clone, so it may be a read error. The chain's CDR3 is CVSSRERESYYEQYV. The DNA for the CDR3 is TGTGTCAGCAGTAGGGAGCGGGAGTCGTACTACGAGCAGTACGTC. The chain combines TRBV7-8 with TRBJ2-7; 8 nucleotides line up with TRBD2. This CDR3 is 15 amino acids long. Germline assignment: CDR1 SGHVS and CDR2 FQNEAQ.

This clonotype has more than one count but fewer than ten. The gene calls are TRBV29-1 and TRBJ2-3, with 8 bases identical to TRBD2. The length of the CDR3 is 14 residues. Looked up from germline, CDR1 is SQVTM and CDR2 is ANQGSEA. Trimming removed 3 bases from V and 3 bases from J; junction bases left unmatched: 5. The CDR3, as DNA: TGCAGCGTTGACGGGGGGGCCGCGACAGATACGCAGTATTTT. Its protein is CSVDGGAATDTQYF.

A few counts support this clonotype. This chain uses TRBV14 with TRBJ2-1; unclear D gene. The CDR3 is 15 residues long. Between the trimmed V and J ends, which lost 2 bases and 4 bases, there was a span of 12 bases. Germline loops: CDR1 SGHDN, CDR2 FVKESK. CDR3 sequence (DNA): TGTGCCAGCAGCCAAACAAGGGATAATTACAATGAGCAGTTCTTC. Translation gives CASSQTRDNYNEQFF. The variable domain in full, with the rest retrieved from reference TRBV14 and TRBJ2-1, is EAGVTQFPSHSVIEKGQTVTLRCDPISGHDNLYWYRRVMGKEIKFLLHFVKESKQDESGMPNNRFLAERTGGTYSTLKVQPAELEDSGVYFCASSQTRDNYNEQFFGPGTRLTVL.

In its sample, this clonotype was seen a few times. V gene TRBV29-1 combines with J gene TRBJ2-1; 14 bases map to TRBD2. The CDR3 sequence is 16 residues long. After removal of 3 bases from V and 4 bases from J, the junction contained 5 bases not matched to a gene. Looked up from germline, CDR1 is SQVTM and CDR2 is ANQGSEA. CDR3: CSVEYGTSGGYNEQFF. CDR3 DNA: TGCAGCGTTGAGTACGGGACTAGCGGGGGATACAATGAGCAGTTCTTC.

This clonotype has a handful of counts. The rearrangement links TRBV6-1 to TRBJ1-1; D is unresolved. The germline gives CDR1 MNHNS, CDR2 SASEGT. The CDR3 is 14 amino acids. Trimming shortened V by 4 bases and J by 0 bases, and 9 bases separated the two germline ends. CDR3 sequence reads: CASSVRNLNTEAFF. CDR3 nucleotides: TGTGCCAGCAGTGTAAGAAATTTGAACACTGAAGCTTTCTTT.

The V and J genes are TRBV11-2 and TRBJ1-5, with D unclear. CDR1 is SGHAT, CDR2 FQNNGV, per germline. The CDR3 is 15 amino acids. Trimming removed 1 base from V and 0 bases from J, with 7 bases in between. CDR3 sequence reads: CASSLGHVSNQPQHF. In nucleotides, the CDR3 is TGTGCCAGCAGCTTAGGACACGTTAGCAATCAGCCCCAGCATTTT. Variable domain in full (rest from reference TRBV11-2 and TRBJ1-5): EAGVAQSPRYKIIEKRQSVAFWCNPISGHATLYWYQQILGQGPKLLIQFQNNGVVDDSQLPKDRFSAERLKGVDSTLKIQPAKLEDSAVYLCASSLGHVSNQPQHFGDGTRLSIL.

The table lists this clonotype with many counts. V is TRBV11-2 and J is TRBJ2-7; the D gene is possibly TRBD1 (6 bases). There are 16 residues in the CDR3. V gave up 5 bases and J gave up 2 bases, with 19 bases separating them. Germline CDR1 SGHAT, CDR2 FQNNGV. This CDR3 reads CASSLTNRDITYEQYV. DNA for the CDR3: TGTGCCAGCAGCCTAACAAACCGGGACATTACCTACGAGCAGTACGTC.

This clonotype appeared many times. In nucleotides, the CDR3 is TGTGCCAGCAGCCAAAGACAGGGTTATGGCTACACCTTC. Translated, it gives CASSQRQGYGYTF. The chain uses TRBV28 and TRBJ1-2; TRBD1 agrees at 7 bases. V was clipped by 6 bases and J by 5 bases; unmatched bases: 6. CDR3 size: 13 residues. From germline, CDR1 is MDHEN and CDR2 SYDVKM.

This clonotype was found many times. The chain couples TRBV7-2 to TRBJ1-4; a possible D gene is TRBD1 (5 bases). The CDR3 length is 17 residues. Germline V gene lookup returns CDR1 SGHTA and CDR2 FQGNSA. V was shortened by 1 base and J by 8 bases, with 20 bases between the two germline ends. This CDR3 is CASSLVGQGLEKEKLFF. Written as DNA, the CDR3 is TGTGCCAGCAGCTTAGTGGGGCAGGGTCTGGAAAAGGAAAAACTGTTTTTT.

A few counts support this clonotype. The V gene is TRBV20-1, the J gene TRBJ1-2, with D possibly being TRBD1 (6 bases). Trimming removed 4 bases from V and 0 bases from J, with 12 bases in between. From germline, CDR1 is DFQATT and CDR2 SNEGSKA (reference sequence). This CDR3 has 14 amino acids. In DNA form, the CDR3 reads TGCAGTGCTAACAACAGGGAAACTAACTATGGCTACACCTTC. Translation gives CSANNRETNYGYTF.

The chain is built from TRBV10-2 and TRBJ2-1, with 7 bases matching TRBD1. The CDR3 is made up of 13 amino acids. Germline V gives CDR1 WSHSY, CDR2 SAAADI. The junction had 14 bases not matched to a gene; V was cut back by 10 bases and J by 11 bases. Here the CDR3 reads CATAPPGGDKQFF. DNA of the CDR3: TGCGCCACCGCCCCCCCAGGGGGAGATAAGCAGTTCTTC.

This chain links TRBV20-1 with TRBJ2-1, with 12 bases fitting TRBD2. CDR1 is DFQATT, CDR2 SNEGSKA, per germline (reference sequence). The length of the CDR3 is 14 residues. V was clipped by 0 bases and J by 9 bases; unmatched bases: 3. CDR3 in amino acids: CSAREPGLAGEQFF. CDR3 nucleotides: TGCAGTGCTAGAGAGCCGGGACTAGCGGGTGAGCAGTTCTTC.

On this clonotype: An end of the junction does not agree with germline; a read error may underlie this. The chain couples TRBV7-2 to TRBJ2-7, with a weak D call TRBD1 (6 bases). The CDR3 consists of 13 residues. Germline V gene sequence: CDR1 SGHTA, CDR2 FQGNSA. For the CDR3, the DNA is TGTCCCAGCAGCTCGGACAGTTACTACGAGCAGTACTTC. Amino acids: CPSSSDSYYEQYF.

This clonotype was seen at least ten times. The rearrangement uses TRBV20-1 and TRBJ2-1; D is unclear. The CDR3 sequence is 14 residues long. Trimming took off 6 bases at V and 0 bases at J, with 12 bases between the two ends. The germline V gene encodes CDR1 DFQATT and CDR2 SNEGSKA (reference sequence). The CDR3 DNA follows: TGCAGTGCGCCGACCGTTAGCTCCTACAATGAGCAGTTCTTC. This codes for CSAPTVSSYNEQFF.

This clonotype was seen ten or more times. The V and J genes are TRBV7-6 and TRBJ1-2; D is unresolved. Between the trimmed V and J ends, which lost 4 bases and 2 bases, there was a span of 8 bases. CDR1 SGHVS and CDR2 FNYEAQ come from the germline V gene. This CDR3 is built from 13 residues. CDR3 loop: CASSSTNNYGYTF. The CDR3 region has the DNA TGTGCCAGCAGCTCGACGAACAACTATGGCTACACCTTC.

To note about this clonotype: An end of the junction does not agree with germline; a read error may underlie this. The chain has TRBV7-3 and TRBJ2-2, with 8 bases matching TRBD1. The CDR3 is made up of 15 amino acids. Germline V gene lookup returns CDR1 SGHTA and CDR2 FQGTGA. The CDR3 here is CASRPGGSNTGEQFF. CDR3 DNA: TGTGCCAGCAGGCCAGGGGGCTCCAACACCGGGGAGCAGTTTTTT.

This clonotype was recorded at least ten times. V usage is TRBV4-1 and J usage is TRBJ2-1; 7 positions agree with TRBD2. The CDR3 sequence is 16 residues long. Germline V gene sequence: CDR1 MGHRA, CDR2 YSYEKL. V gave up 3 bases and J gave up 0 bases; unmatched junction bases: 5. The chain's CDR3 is CASSHPSGFSYNEQFF. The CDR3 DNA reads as TGCGCCAGCAGCCACCCTAGCGGCTTCTCCTACAATGAGCAGTTCTTC.

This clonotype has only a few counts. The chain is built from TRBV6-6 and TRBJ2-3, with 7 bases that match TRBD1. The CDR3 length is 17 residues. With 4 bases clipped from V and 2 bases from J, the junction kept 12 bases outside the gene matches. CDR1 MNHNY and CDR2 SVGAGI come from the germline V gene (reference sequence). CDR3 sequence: CASSSGDSEPYTDTQYF. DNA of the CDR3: TGTGCCAGCAGTTCCGGGGACAGCGAACCCTACACAGATACGCAGTATTTT.